Sequencing of this T cell receptor (beta chain) was carried out in a study of blood T cell repertoires in COVID-19. Study context: There were acute and convalescent COVID-19 samples, and they came from the United States, Italy and Spain. From T cells, B-cell-depleted T cells, or PBMCs came the material, which was cDNA or gDNA.

V lost 8 bases, J lost 6 bases, and 7 bases stayed unmatched. The length of the CDR3 is 14 residues. CDR1 MDHEN and CDR2 SYDVKM come from the germline V gene. Authors' analysis steps: How many nucleated cells were present was estimated from reference gene primer amplification. Only in-frame clones appear in the TCRdb table, and some are missing; sequencing was by immunoSEQ multiplex PCR. The DNA gave D and trimming, while V, J and clone size come from that table. The sample contains over 150,000 clones, about 85% of which appear only once. This TCR was sampled from a man under 40 with acute or convalescent COVID-19. The specimen sequenced was peripheral blood. The V and J genes are TRBV28 and TRBJ2-5; 12 nucleotides line up with TRBD1. The CDR3 sequence: CASFPGTGGKTQYF. CDR3 coding DNA: TGTGCCAGCTTCCCGGGGACAGGGGGCAAGACCCAGTACTTC.